This T cell receptor beta chain was obtained from a study of T cells in localized non-small cell lung cancer. Study-level points and caveats: Of the tissues analyzed, uninvolved adjacent lung showed maximal T cell clonality, greater than tumor. Within adjacent lung there appeared a median 57 of the top 100 tumor clones.

Produced via immunoSEQ multiplex PCR; TCRdb's table is partial and in-frame only. The data contain under 2,500 clones, approximately 26% of them seen just once; the ten biggest clones take up around a sixth. As for this clone: Its matching antigen is unknown.

Per the germline V gene, CDR1 is LGHNT and CDR2 is FRNRAP. CDR3 size: 15 residues. Trimming cost V 6 bases and J 2 bases, with 16 bases left between them. The sequence derives from a woman aged 35-75 years with stage I lung adenocarcinoma. The chain uses TRBV12-5 and TRBJ1-1, with D perhaps matching TRBD1 (6 bases). This sample comprised normal lung tissue next to the tumor, obtained before any cancer treatment. The DNA of the CDR3 is TGTGCTAGTGGGATAAGAACAGGGAACAACACTGAAGCTTTCTTT. It yields the protein CASGIRTGNNTEAFF.